Listed here are 12 T cell receptor beta chains from one sample, sequenced in a study of shared clonotypes between healthy human individuals. Generated by immunoSEQ multiplex PCR, the TCRdb table keeps only in-frame clones and is missing some. The table lists approximately 2.3 million clones, approximately 93% of them singletons. The sequenced sample was naive CD4+ T cells from PBMCs. Subset defined: CD45RA+ positively selected. These receptors originate from a man aged 18 to 29 in good health. Some clones in this sample may be carry-over from other donors' samples.

The CDR3 DNA follows: TGTGCCACCAGCGGGAGGAGACAGGAGACTCGCTACACCTTC. It translates to CATSGRRQETRYTF. The genes are TRBV15 and TRBJ1-2, with TRBD1 as a possible D gene (6 bases). CDR3 length equals 14 residues. CDR1 LNHNV and CDR2 YYDKDF come from the germline V gene (reference sequence). V lost 5 bases and J lost 9, with 19 bases in between.

CDR3 bases: TGTGCCAGCAGCATTAGCGGTAGCTCCTACAATGAGCAGTTCTTC. Residues: CASSISGSSYNEQFF. The rearrangement joins TRBV28 to TRBJ2-1; D is perhaps TRBD2 (6 bases). Germline V gene data show CDR1 as MDHEN and CDR2 as SYDVKM. This CDR3 is built from 15 residues. V was trimmed by 6 bases and J by 0 bases, leaving 12 bases between them. Full variable domain (missing parts from reference TRBV28 and TRBJ2-1): DVKVTQSSRYLVKRTGEKVFLECVQDMDHENMFWYRQDPGLGLRLIYFSYDVKMKEKGDIPEGYSVSREKKERFSLILESASTNQTSMYLCASSISGSSYNEQFFGPGTRLTVL.

The genes are TRBV5-6 and TRBJ2-3; 7 bases are shared with TRBD1. V dropped 6 bases and J dropped 0; count of bases not matched to a gene: 4. Germline loops: CDR1 SGHDT, CDR2 YYEEEE. This CDR3 has 14 amino acids. For the CDR3, the DNA is TGTGCCAGCACACGGACAGGCAGCACAGATACGCAGTATTTT. The encoded protein is CASTRTGSTDTQYF.

The chain employs TRBV18 and TRBJ1-1, with D unresolved. Trimming took off 1 base at V and 6 bases at J, with 9 bases between the two ends. This CDR3 region has 13 residues. The germline CDR1 and CDR2 sequences are KGHSH and LQKENI. The CDR3 nucleotides read TGTGCCAGCTCACCACAGGGTCCCGCTGAAGCTTTCTTT. This translates into CASSPQGPAEAFF. The full variable domain, with the rest looked up from reference TRBV18 and TRBJ1-1, is NAGVMQNPRHLVRRRGQEARLRCSPMKGHSHVYWYRQLPEEGLKFMVYLQKENIIDESGMPKERFSAEFPKEGPSILRIQQVVRGDSAAYFCASSPQGPAEAFFGQGTRLTVV.

With regard to this clone: Other DNA variants within this sample encode the same CDR3. The chain has TRBV19 and TRBJ2-7; D unresolved. The CDR3 sequence is 14 residues long. The germline V gene has CDR1 LNHDA and CDR2 SQIVND (reference sequence). V lost 3 bases and J lost 0, with 9 bases in between. CDR3 residues: CASSISRNSYEQYF. CDR3 sequence (DNA): TGTGCCAGTAGTATCTCCAGGAACTCCTACGAGCAGTACTTC.

V is TRBV20-1 and J is TRBJ2-7, with a tentative D call TRBD2 (5 bases). This CDR3 contains 11 residues. Trimming removed 6 bases at V and 6 bases at J, with 12 bases between. Germline V gene data show CDR1 as DFQATT and CDR2 as SNEGSKA (reference sequence). The CDR3 protein is CSAHYRGEQYF. The CDR3 nucleotides are TGCAGTGCCCATTATCGGGGCGAGCAGTACTTC.

The J gene is TRBJ1-1, the V gene TRBV5-1, with D tentatively TRBD1 (6 bases). Germline V gene data show CDR1 as SGHRS and CDR2 as YFSETQ. Trimming removed 4 bases at V and 8 bases at J, with 12 bases between. The CDR3 runs to 12 residues. The DNA of the CDR3 is TGCGCCAGCAGCGGGGGCCAGCAAGAAGCTTTCTTT. It encodes CASSGGQQEAFF.

The V and J genes are TRBV18 and TRBJ1-2, with D possibly matching TRBD1 (5 bases). The germline V gene encodes CDR1 KGHSH and CDR2 LQKENI. Trimming pared 5 bases from V and 8 bases from J, leaving 18 bases between. The CDR3 contains 14 residues. DNA for the CDR3: TGTGCCAGCTCAAAGGTTCAGGGAGAAGGGGGCTACACCTTC. As protein: CASSKVQGEGGYTF.

The J gene is TRBJ2-2, the V gene TRBV29-1; possibly TRBD2 for D (5 bases). Germline CDR1 is SQVTM and CDR2 is ANQGSEA. Trimming removed 7 bases from V and 0 bases from J, with 18 bases in between. The CDR3 spans 16 residues. CDR3 sequence: CSALDATTPNTGELFF. The CDR3 nucleotides are TGCAGCGCCTTAGACGCGACTACCCCGAACACCGGGGAGCTGTTTTTT.

The rearrangement links TRBV7-2 to TRBJ1-1, with D perhaps TRBD1 (6 bases). The CDR3 spans 13 residues. V was shortened by 2 bases and J by 5 bases, with 9 bases between the two germline ends. Germline V gene data show CDR1 as SGHTA and CDR2 as FQGNSA. The CDR3 here is CASSLHRETEAFF. The DNA for the CDR3 is TGTGCCAGCAGCTTACACAGGGAAACTGAAGCTTTCTTT.

This clone appeared once. The rearrangement uses TRBV30 and TRBJ1-4; no clear D gene. CDR1 and CDR2 from the germline V gene are GTSNPN and SVGIG (reference sequence). The CDR3 spans 13 residues. Trimming cost V 1 base and J 8 bases, with 11 bases left between them. The CDR3 loop reads CAWSGKGQEKLFF. The CDR3 DNA is TGTGCCTGGAGTGGGAAGGGCCAAGAAAAACTGTTTTTT.

This clone was detected once. This chain connects TRBV5-1 to TRBJ1-5; no clear D. There are 15 residues in the CDR3. CDR1 SGHRS and CDR2 YFSETQ come from the germline V gene. V was clipped by 0 bases and J by 5 bases, with 12 bases between them. CDR3 in amino acids: CASSLDGRLDQPQHF. The CDR3 bases are TGCGCCAGCAGCTTGGACGGGAGGTTGGATCAGCCCCAGCATTTT.